Listed below are T cell receptor beta chains from one sample, sequenced in a study of T cells in Graves' hyperthyroidism and ophthalmopathy. TCRdb re-called the multiplex PCR reads with MiXCR, one entry per CDR3 protein. This table holds roughly 570,000 distinct CDR3 sequences, about a sixth found once. Sample: blood. The receptor set was obtained from a woman in her 30s with Graves' hyperthyroidism. The CDR3 runs from the conserved cysteine through the conserved F or W. D genes are given only for firm matches. Not every row has a clone size; where given, it reads once, few, many or a size class.

d_gene	v_gene	j_gene	abundance	CDR3nt	CDR3aa
NA	TRBV6-1	TRBJ1-4	NA	TGTGCCAGTGAGGGAACCGGAGCAACTAATGAAAAACTGTTTTTT	CASEGTGATNEKLFF
TRBD1	TRBV12-3/TRBV12-4	TRBJ2-7	many	TGTGCCAGCAGTTTACCCAGCGAGGCAGGGGGACACGAGCAGTACTTC	CASSLPSEAGGHEQYF
TRBD2	TRBV29-1	TRBJ2-3	many	TGCAGCGCCAACCCGCGACTAGCGGATACAGATACGCAGTATTTT	CSANPRLADTDTQYF
NA	TRBV6-5	TRBJ1-1	NA	TGTGCCAGCAGTTCCTGGACAAGCGTGGGAGACACTGAAGCTTTCTTT	CASSSWTSVGDTEAFF
NA	TRBV5-1	TRBJ1-1	many	TGCGCCAGCAGCTTGATGGCGGGCACTGAAGCTTTCTTT	CASSLMAGTEAFF
NA	TRBV30	TRBJ1-5	few	TGTGCCTGGAGTGCCCCGCCCTCAGGGAATCAGCCCCAGCATTTT	CAWSAPPSGNQPQHF
NA	TRBV4-3	TRBJ2-7	NA	TGCGCCAGCAGCCAAGATCGGGGAGTTGCCTACGAGCAGTACTTC	CASSQDRGVAYEQYF
NA	TRBV29-1	TRBJ1-5	NA	TGCAGCGTAGGACGGAGCTTGGGAGAGCCCCAGCATTTT	CSVGRSLGEPQHF
NA	TRBV6-1	TRBJ2-1	many	TGTGCCAGCAGACTCAGGAGACAAGGGATGACCTACAATGAGCAGTTCTTC	CASRLRRQGMTYNEQFF
TRBD2	TRBV5-5	TRBJ2-3	few	TGTGCCAGCAGCTCCGGCGGGAGGCCCACAGATACGCAGTATTTT	CASSSGGRPTDTQYF
NA	TRBV15	TRBJ2-7	few	TGTGCCACCAGCACCCGAACGACTTACGAGCAGTACTTC	CATSTRTTYEQYF
NA	TRBV28	TRBJ1-2	many	TGTGCCAGCAGTTACAGGGTTGGCTACACCTTC	CASSYRVGYTF
NA	TRBV20-1	TRBJ1-5	many	TGCAGTGTGGGGGACAATTATAGCAATCAGCCCCAGCATTTT	CSVGDNYSNQPQHF
TRBD2	TRBV7-2	TRBJ2-7	many	TGTGCCAGCAGCCCCCTAGCGGGAGCCATCTACGAGCAGTACTTC	CASSPLAGAIYEQYF
NA	TRBV29-1	TRBJ2-7	NA	TGCAGCGTCTATGACTCGGACTACGAGCAGTACTTC	CSVYDSDYEQYF
NA	TRBV7-3	TRBJ2-2	few	TGTGCCAGCACCGCGACAGCTGCCGGGGAGCTGTTTTTT	CASTATAAGELFF
NA	TRBV5-5	TRBJ1-4	NA	TGTGCCAGCAGCTTTGTCGGTGGGGGCGGTTCTAATGAAAAACTGTTTTTT	CASSFVGGGGSNEKLFF